The text below deals with one TCR beta chain. The sample is drawn from a study of T cell responses to AZD1222 COVID-19 vaccine. This CDR3 spans 11 amino acids. V was shortened by 8 bases and J by 5 bases, with 9 bases between the two germline ends. CDR1 is MNHEY and CDR2 is SVGAGI in the germline V gene. Some clones are missing from TCRdb's copy, which holds only in-frame ones; the method was immunoSEQ multiplex PCR. The sample carries more than 85,000 clones, 81% recorded once. Material: peripheral blood, obtained on day 0 of AZD1222 vaccination. The receptor was isolated from an adult in good health. V usage is TRBV6-5 and J usage is TRBJ1-1; D call uncertain. The CDR3 nucleotides read TGTGCCAGCGCGCTGGGGACTGAAGCTTTCTTT. Translation: CASALGTEAFF.